This is a list of T cell receptor beta chains from one sample in a study of T cell responses to AZD1222 COVID-19 vaccine. TCRdb keeps only in-frame clones here, not all; method: immunoSEQ multiplex PCR. The table lists 100,000 to 120,000 clones, 80% to 90% of them singletons. The sample consisted of peripheral blood, taken 28 days after the second AZD1222 dose. The receptors come from an adult who received the AZD1222 COVID-19 vaccine. Each CDR3 is given with its conserved first and last residue. Fields, in order: V gene, clone size, J gene, D gene, CDR3 protein, CDR3 DNA. The D gene is left open where the match is weak. Size is omitted from some rows. Given values are once, few, many or a class for expanded clones.

>TRBV7-9|.|TRBJ1-2|.
CASSSSRDYYTF
TGTGCCAGCAGCTCCAGCAGGGACTATTACACCTTC
>TRBV18|.|TRBJ2-2|.
CASSLYVGVESTGELFF
TGTGCCAGCTCTCTTTACGTGGGGGTTGAGAGCACCGGGGAGCTGTTTTTT
>TRBV5-4|few|TRBJ2-3|.
CASSADASTDTQYF
TGTGCCAGCAGCGCGGACGCTAGCACAGATACGCAGTATTTT
>TRBV6-6|.|TRBJ1-2|.
CASSLRGANGYTF
TGTGCCAGCAGTCTTCGGGGAGCTAATGGCTACACCTTC
>TRBV12-5|.|TRBJ1-2|TRBD1
CASGLPRTGVFQRSYYGYTF
TGTGCTAGTGGTTTGCCCCGGACAGGGGTGTTTCAGAGGTCGTACTATGGCTACACCTTC
>TRBV27|.|TRBJ2-7|.
CASSGGHEQYF
TGTGCCAGTTCCGGAGGGCACGAGCAGTACTTC
>TRBV24-1|.|TRBJ1-1|TRBD1
CATSDLGWDRVDTEAFF
TGTGCCACCAGTGATTTGGGTTGGGACAGGGTAGACACTGAAGCTTTCTTT
>TRBV7-8|.|TRBJ2-4|.
CASSPVGFFKNIQYF
TGTGCCAGCAGCCCCGTCGGGTTCTTCAAAAACATTCAGTACTTC
>TRBV5-5|.|TRBJ1-1|.
CASSPIPIINTEAFF
TGTGCCAGCAGCCCCATCCCCATTATAAACACTGAAGCTTTCTTT
>TRBV27|.|TRBJ1-1|.
CASSLSGFNTEAFF
TGTGCCAGCAGTTTATCAGGATTTAACACTGAAGCTTTCTTT
>TRBV6-1|once|TRBJ1-6|.
CASSDSGGPYNSPLHF
TGTGCCAGCAGTGATTCCGGGGGCCCCTATAATTCACCCCTCCACTTT
>TRBV27|.|TRBJ2-7|TRBD1
CASSKWTGDGEQYF
TGTGCCAGCAGTAAATGGACAGGGGACGGGGAGCAGTACTTC
>TRBV3-1/TRBV3-2|.|TRBJ2-7|.
CASTGGGEQYF
TGTGCCAGCACCGGAGGGGGTGAGCAGTACTTC
>TRBV5-6|.|TRBJ1-2|.
CAKSHRQKDYGYTF
TGTGCCAAAAGTCACCGACAGAAGGACTATGGCTACACCTTC
>TRBV19|.|TRBJ1-1|.
CASSIGGWNTEAFF
TGTGCCAGTAGTATTGGCGGCTGGAACACTGAAGCTTTCTTT
>TRBV25-1|.|TRBJ1-2|.
CASSEYGSGYGYTF
TGTGCCAGCAGTGAATATGGCAGTGGCTATGGCTACACCTTC
>TRBV28|.|TRBJ2-7|TRBD1
CASSPTGLLYEQYF
TGTGCCAGCAGTCCGACAGGGCTTCTGTACGAGCAGTACTTC
>TRBV19|.|TRBJ2-1|TRBD2
CASSSTSGYNEQFF
TGTGCCAGTAGTAGCACTAGCGGCTACAATGAGCAGTTCTTC
>TRBV28|.|TRBJ1-5|.
CASSLQDPPQHF
TGTGCCAGCAGTTTACAGGATCCGCCCCAGCATTTT
>TRBV4-1|.|TRBJ2-1|.
CASSQDPRGEQFF
TGCGCCAGCAGCCAAGACCCGAGGGGTGAGCAGTTCTTC
>TRBV29-1|.|TRBJ2-2|TRBD2
CSAMGLAVSTDTGELFF
TGCAGCGCAATGGGACTAGCGGTTTCAACGGACACCGGGGAGCTGTTTTTT
>TRBV4-1|.|TRBJ2-2|.
CASSQVRAGELFF
TGCGCCAGCAGCCAAGTACGGGCCGGGGAGCTGTTTTTT